Included here is one T cell receptor beta chain sequence, with context. Some clones are missing from TCRdb's copy, which holds only in-frame ones; the method was immunoSEQ multiplex PCR. The data hold 180,000 or so clones, with about nine tenths observed a single time. The data derive from a study of blood T cell repertoires in COVID-19. Study information: T cells, B-cell-depleted T cells, or PBMCs provided the cDNA or gDNA that served as material.

Seattle patients were enrolled during active infection and followed longitudinally. The CDR3 consists of 14 residues. CDR1 is LGHNA and CDR2 is YNFKEQ in the germline V gene. The V gene lost 4 bases and the J gene lost 0 bases, with 7 bases spanning the gap. The sample was peripheral blood. V usage is TRBV4-2 and J usage is TRBJ1-5, with no clear D. The origin of this receptor is a woman aged 60-70 years with COVID-19, enrolled during active disease. Here the CDR3 DNA reads TGTGCCAGCAGCCTGGCCGATAGCAATCAGCCCCAGCATTTT. Its translation: CASSLADSNQPQHF.